Each of the 18 T cell receptor delta chains below was sequenced from the same sample in a study of γδ T cells in repeated Plasmodium falciparum infection. TCRdb repeated clone calling on the multiplex PCR reads with CATT. Of tens of thousands of delta-chain clones listed, approximately 1.7% are singletons. Vgamma9/Vdelta2+ and Vdelta2-negative gammadelta T cells were flow-sorted from PBMC for bulk sequencing. Sequenced sample: gamma-delta T cells from blood. The receptors come from a pool of human donors (malaria-infected and uninfected, not separated).

Comment on this clone: This probably arose from a read error, given a far larger clone one base away. This same CDR3 is encoded by further DNA sequences in the sample. The V call is TRDV1, the J call TRDJ1, with a possible D match to TRDD3 (6 bases). TCRdb does not report a J gene; here it was assigned by matching the DNA to germline references. CDR1 is TSWWSYY and CDR2 is QGS in the germline V gene. The CDR3 contains 21 residues. The CDR3 DNA reads TGTGCCCTTGGGGAACCCGGGGCGCTACGGGGATGGCCCCTTTACACCGATAAACTCATCTTT. Protein sequence: CALGEPGALRGWPLYTDKLIF.

This clone was observed a handful of times. The protein in TCRdb stems from a much larger clone and differs at residue 14 from this DNA's translation, likely a read error; here the protein is translated from the DNA. V gene TRDV1 combines with J gene TRDJ1; tentative D call: TRDD2 (6 bases). TCRdb does not report a J gene; here it was assigned by matching the DNA to germline references. Trimming cost V 3 bases and J 1 base, with 27 bases left between them. Germline values: CDR1 TSWWSYY, CDR2 QGS. This CDR3 has 20 amino acids. The DNA of the CDR3 is TGTGCTCTTGGGGATTCGGCCTTCCCCCTTCCCCGCAGGGGCACCGATAAACTCATCTTT. This gives the protein CALGDSAFPLPRRGTDKLIF.

This clone was seen at least ten times. With only one base between it and a far larger clone, this is likely a read error. Additional DNA sequences in this sample encode the identical CDR3. This sequence joins TRDV1 and TRDJ1, with D possibly TRDD3 on 6 matching bases. Looked up from germline, CDR1 is TSWWSYY and CDR2 is QGS. This CDR3 has 18 residues. V was shortened by 9 bases and J by 0 bases, with 26 bases between the two germline ends. CDR3 sequence reads: CALVEWGSDPVYTDKLIF. Written as DNA, the CDR3 is TGTGCTCTCGTGGAATGGGGATCGGATCCCGTGTACACCGATAAACTCATCTTT.

This clone was detected a few times. TCRdb attributes to this sequence the protein of a much larger clone, which differs from the DNA translation at residue 13; a read error is likely, and the protein displayed is translated from the DNA. This sequence joins TRDV1 and TRDJ1, with TRDD3 matching over 7 bases. As TCRdb names no J gene, one was assigned here on the basis of a DNA match to germline. Looked up from germline, CDR1 is TSWWSYY and CDR2 is QGS. The CDR3 loop spans 19 amino acids. V was clipped by 3 bases and J by 1 base; unmatched bases: 17. For the CDR3, the DNA is TGTGCTCTTGGGGAGCCTAGTAGTCTGGGGGTCCACCTCACCGATAAACTCATCTTT. Protein: CALGEPSSLGVHLTDKLIF.

About this clone: The protein TCRdb lists belongs to a much larger clone and differs from this DNA's translation at residue 14, which points to a read error; the protein shown is made from the DNA. The chain carries TRDV1 and TRDJ2, with a possible D match to TRDD3 (5 bases). Germline CDR1 and CDR2: TSWWSYY and QGS. Between the trimmed V and J ends, which lost 0 bases and 2 bases, there was a span of 34 bases. There are 24 residues in the CDR3. CDR3 in DNA: TGTGCTCTTGGGGAACTTCCTCATGAACTTACCAACCGGGAGATACAAAAGTTGACAGCACAACTCTTCTTT. This gives the protein CALGELPHELTNREIQKLTAQLFF.

This clone was picked up a small number of times. TCRdb assigns this DNA the protein of a much larger clone, which departs from its translation at residue 8; this likely reflects a read error, and the protein shown comes from translating the DNA. The chain links TRAV38-2/DV8 to TRDJ1; D might be TRDD2 (5 bases). Because TCRdb records no J gene, it was assigned here through a match of the DNA to germline. V gave up 0 bases and J gave up 1 base, with 22 bases separating them. This CDR3 contains 19 residues. In germline, CDR1 is TSESDYY, CDR2 QEAYKQQN. CDR3 bases: TGTGCTTATAGGAGCGCGTGGCTTGCCTACGTAAGGCTCACCGATAAACTCATCTTT. The encoded protein is CAYRSAWLAYVRLTDKLIF.

This clone was picked up a small number of times. A far larger clone lies a single base away; this is likely a read error. Distinct nucleotide sequences in the sample also encode this CDR3. The chain is built from TRDV1 and TRDJ1; tentative D call: TRDD3 (8 bases). As TCRdb names no J gene, one was assigned here on the basis of a DNA match to germline. Germline V gene lookup returns CDR1 TSWWSYY and CDR2 QGS. With 0 bases removed from V and 2 bases from J, the gap between germline ends came to 28 bases. This CDR3 region has 21 residues. The chain's CDR3 is CALGELKSFLKYWGDTDKLIF. The DNA for the CDR3 is TGTGCTCTTGGGGAACTGAAGAGCTTCCTAAAATACTGGGGGGATACCGATAAACTCATCTTT.

This clone appeared a few times. TCRdb's entry gives the protein of a much larger clone, which mismatches this DNA's translation at residue 7, likely from a read error; the protein reported here is translated from the DNA. CDR3 amino acids: CAFSPRRPTNPSVLVKLIF. The CDR3 DNA sequence: TGTGCCTTTAGCCCCAGACGTCCTACGAACCCCTCGGTACTAGTTAAACTCATCTTT. The V call is TRDV3, the J call TRDJ1; possible D gene TRDD2, 6 bases. Trimming removed 0 bases from V and 7 bases from J, with 33 bases in between. This CDR3 has 19 residues. Germline V gene data show CDR1 as TVYSNPD and CDR2 as GDNSRS (reference sequence). Using reference TRDV3 and TRDJ1 for the parts outside the CDR3, the full variable domain is CDKVTQSSPDQTVASGSEVVLLCTYDTVYSNPDLFWYRIRPDYSFQFVFYGDNSRSEGADFTQGRFSVKHILTQKAFHLVISPVRTEDSATYYCAFSPRRPTNPSVLVKLIFGKGTRVTVEP.

On this clone itself: It differs at one base from a far larger clone, so likely a read error. Other DNA sequences within the sample encode an identical CDR3. The rearrangement uses TRDV1 and TRDJ1; 8 bases align to TRDD3. As TCRdb names no J gene, one was assigned here on the basis of a DNA match to germline. Per the germline V gene, CDR1 is TSWWSYY and CDR2 is QGS. The V segment lost 0 bases and the J segment 1 base; nucleotides outside the gene matches: 16. The CDR3 consists of 20 residues. As DNA, the CDR3 is TGTGCTCTTGGGGAACTTTCCCGTGGGGATACAGGAGGGGGCACCGATAAACTCATCTTT. As protein: CALGELSRGDTGGGTDKLIF.

This clone was seen repeatedly, ten times or more. A much larger clone lies a single base off, so this may be a read error. Other DNA sequences in this specimen translate into the identical CDR3. V is TRDV1 and J is TRDJ1; 7 nucleotides line up with TRDD2. CDR1 and CDR2 (germline): TSWWSYY, QGS. Losses at the gene ends were 2 bases for V and 0 bases for J; bases not matched to a gene: 39. CDR3 size: 27 residues. CDR3 region: CALGEARGAGGFPTSILLTQYTDKLIF. For the CDR3, the DNA is TGTGCTCTTGGGGAAGCCAGGGGAGCCGGGGGCTTTCCTACTTCCATCCTCCTTACTCAGTACACCGATAAACTCATCTTT.

This clone was seen repeatedly, ten times or more. Given a far larger clone just one base away, this is likely a sequencing read error. Different DNA sequences within this sample yield the same CDR3. The J gene is TRDJ1, the V gene TRDV2; 11 bases match TRDD3. Assignment of the J gene here rests on matching the DNA to germline, because TCRdb gives none. This CDR3 has 17 residues. Germline V CDR1 and CDR2: GEAIGNYY, EKD. The CDR3 protein is CACGLGDIFGSADKLIF. The DNA for the CDR3 is TGCGCCTGCGGACTGGGGGATATTTTTGGGTCCGCCGATAAACTCATCTTT.

Comments on this clone: TCRdb shows a much larger clone's protein in place of this DNA's translation, and the two differ at residue 8, likely through a read error; the protein shown is translated from the DNA. Here the CDR3 reads CACDPMRADARSYDGGGDTRNQYTDKLIF. The CDR3, as DNA: TGTGCCTGTGACCCTATGCGGGCCGACGCCCGTTCCTACGACGGGGGGGGGGATACGCGAAACCAGTACACCGATAAACTCATCTTT. The chain combines TRDV2 with TRDJ1, with 10 bases lining up with TRDD3. Because TCRdb records no J gene, it was assigned here through a match of the DNA to germline. Trimming took 3 bases from V and 0 from J; bases not matched to a gene: 45. Germline V CDR1 and CDR2: GEAIGNYY, EKD. The CDR3 loop spans 29 amino acids.

This clone was picked up a small number of times. This DNA translates differently at residue 9 from the TCRdb protein, which is that of a much larger clone; a read error is likely, and the protein shown is the DNA's own translation. This chain joins TRDV1 and TRDJ1; 12 bases align to TRDD3. Trimming removed 0 bases from V and 3 bases from J; junction bases left unmatched: 14. Germline V gives CDR1 TSWWSYY, CDR2 QGS. This CDR3 is 20 amino acids long. This CDR3 reads CALGELILTLWGIRPDKLIF. In nucleotides, the CDR3 is TGTGCTCTTGGGGAACTGATCCTCACCCTCTGGGGGATACGACCCGATAAACTCATCTTT.

To note about this clone: TCRdb has a much larger clone's protein, which differs at residue 7 from the translation of this DNA, likely because of a read error; what is shown is the protein translated from the DNA. V usage is TRDV1 and J usage is TRDJ1; D gene ambiguous. TCRdb gives no J gene; it was assigned here by matching the DNA to germline. V shed 3 bases and J shed 0 bases, with 23 bases lying between them. The CDR3 is made up of 19 amino acids. The germline V gene has CDR1 TSWWSYY and CDR2 QGS. Written as DNA, the CDR3 is TGTGCTCTTGGGGAGCATGGAACTGTCACAACACCTTACACCGATAAACTCATCTTT. Amino acid sequence: CALGEHGTVTTPYTDKLIF.

This clone has a count of ten or more. A single base is all that separates this from a far larger clone, so a read error is likely. Other DNA sequences in this sample translate to the same CDR3. This sequence joins TRDV1 and TRDJ1; TRDD3 matches 12 bases. This CDR3 comprises 22 residues. Germline assignment: CDR1 TSWWSYY and CDR2 QGS. The CDR3 here is CALGESFSSSLLGDTGTDKLIF. For the CDR3, the DNA is TGTGCTCTTGGGGAATCCTTCTCTTCCTCGCTACTGGGGGATACTGGGACCGATAAGCTCATCTTT.

This clone was seen many times. With only one base between it and a far larger clone, this is likely a read error. Other nucleotide sequences from this sample produce the same CDR3. The rearrangement links TRDV1 to TRDJ1, with 7 nucleotides matching TRDD3. TCRdb offers no J gene call, so here the DNA was matched to germline to obtain one. Germline V gene data show CDR1 as TSWWSYY and CDR2 as QGS. V dropped 3 bases and J dropped 0; count of bases not matched to a gene: 10. This CDR3 is built from 17 residues. The CDR3 spells CALGDARLGIHTDKLIF. The DNA for the CDR3 is TGTGCTCTTGGGGATGCCCGACTGGGGATCCACACCGATAAACTCATCTTT.

This clone came up a few times. A far more abundant clone sits one base away, making this likely a read error. The same CDR3 also results from other DNA sequences found in this sample. The chain combines TRDV1 with TRDJ1, with TRDD3 identical over 12 bases. The J gene was missing in TCRdb and was found by matching the end of the DNA to germline. CDR3 size: 27 residues. CDR1 is TSWWSYY and CDR2 is QGS in the germline V gene. J gave up 0 bases and V 2 bases, and 34 bases lay outside the gene matches. The CDR3 coding sequence is TGTGCTCTTGGGGAAATTTGGGGTGCGTCCTACCCCCAGTACTGGGGGATACATCGCTGTGACACCGATAAACTCATCTTT. It is translated as CALGEIWGASYPQYWGIHRCDTDKLIF.

This clone has more than one count but fewer than ten. TCRdb lists the protein of a much larger clone for this DNA, which differs at residue 11, so this is likely a read error; the protein given here is translated from the DNA itself. V usage is TRDV2 and J usage is TRDJ3; TRDD3 matches 13 bases. Here the J gene came from matching the DNA to germline, since TCRdb omits it. V was clipped by 0 bases and J by 0 bases; unmatched bases: 7. CDR3 length equals 21 residues. The germline V gene encodes CDR1 GEAIGNYY and CDR2 EKD. The CDR3 region is CACDTVLGDTCLSWDTRQMFF. The CDR3 region has the DNA TGTGCCTGTGACACCGTACTGGGGGATACGTGTCTCTCCTGGGACACCCGACAGATGTTTTTC.